This entry describes one T cell receptor beta chain. The sample is drawn from a study of blood T cell repertoires in COVID-19. Study context: Sources were T cells, B-cell-depleted T cells, or PBMCs; the material itself was cDNA or gDNA.

The data were produced by immunoSEQ multiplex PCR, yet TCRdb's version contains in-frame clones alone and is incomplete. The table shows some 20,000 clones, with roughly 91% occurring only once. The CDR3 runs 15 residues. With 6 bases clipped from V and 7 bases from J, the junction kept 14 bases outside the gene matches. Germline CDR1 is MNHEY and CDR2 is SVGAGI. The sample comprised peripheral blood. The receptor's source is a human donor in a cohort sampled during active COVID-19. The rearrangement uses TRBV6-5 and TRBJ2-7; 8 positions match TRBD1. CDR3 protein: CASSPIQGVGTEQYF. The CDR3 region has the DNA TGTGCCAGCAGCCCGATACAGGGGGTAGGGACGGAGCAGTACTTC.